The 9 T cell receptor beta chains reported below all come from one sample, sequenced in a study of blood T cell repertoires in COVID-19 (dated by TCRdb to the early 2020s). Library method: the immunoSEQ multiplex PCR assay. In its TCRdb copy, this immuneACCESS table keeps in-frame sequences only and misses some clones. Where compared with another copy, unresolved V genes explain less than half of these, and the others have no known cause. A total of hundreds of thousands of clones appear in this sample, about 88% of them only once. The leading ten clones occupy approximately 3% of the sample. The sample comprised PBMCs or T cells enriched from blood (not recorded which). These receptors all come from a woman in her 30s who had recovered from COVID-19.

The CDR3 here is CASSELLGIVKQYF. CDR3 nucleotides: TGTGCCAGCAGTGAGCTACTAGGGATCGTGAAGCAGTACTTC. V usage is TRBV25-1 and J usage is TRBJ2-7; perhaps TRBD2 as D (5 bases). V dropped 3 bases and J dropped 8 bases, with 17 bases sitting between them. Germline CDR1 is MGHDK and CDR2 is SYGVNS. This CDR3 has 14 residues.

This clone has a single count. This chain joins TRBV15 and TRBJ2-7, with D perhaps matching TRBD2 (6 bases). CDR3 size: 14 residues. Trimming removed 5 bases at V and 5 bases at J, with 16 bases between. Germline V gene lookup returns CDR1 LNHNV and CDR2 YYDKDF (reference sequence). The CDR3 spells CATSGGMTRDEQYF. Here the CDR3 DNA reads TGTGCCACCAGCGGAGGGATGACGAGGGACGAGCAGTACTTC.

The chain combines TRBV6-5 with TRBJ1-6; possible D gene TRBD1, 5 bases. Trimming removed 10 bases at V and 10 bases at J, with 23 bases between. The CDR3 runs to 15 residues. Germline CDR1 and CDR2: MNHEY and SVGAGI. The CDR3 region is CATTDIYGPESPLHF. The CDR3 DNA reads as TGTGCCACCACGGACATTTATGGTCCCGAGTCACCCCTCCACTTT.

The chain combines TRBV5-1 with TRBJ2-7, with TRBD1 identical over 9 bases. V was clipped by 4 bases and J by 1 base; unmatched bases: 12. Germline V gene lookup returns CDR1 SGHRS and CDR2 YFSETQ. The CDR3 consists of 17 residues. The CDR3, as DNA: TGCGCCAGCAGCCCGGGACAGGGCTGGATAACATCCTACGAGCAGTACTTC. This translates into CASSPGQGWITSYEQYF. Using reference TRBV5-1 and TRBJ2-7 for the parts outside the CDR3, the full variable domain is KAGVTQTPRYLIKTRGQQVTLSCSPISGHRSVSWYQQTPGQGLQFLFEYFSETQRNKGNFPGRFSGRQFSNSRSEMNVSTLELGDSALYLCASSPGQGWITSYEQYFGPGTRLTVT.

The V call is TRBV28, the J call TRBJ2-2, with a possible D match to TRBD1 (6 bases). CDR1 is MDHEN, CDR2 SYDVKM, per germline. This CDR3 is built from 14 residues. Trimming removed 6 bases from V and 4 bases from J, with 12 bases in between. The CDR3 DNA is TGTGCCAGCAGCCAAATACAGGGCACCGGGGAGCTGTTTTTT. It encodes CASSQIQGTGELFF.

A remark on this clone: The same CDR3 can be traced to other DNA sequences in this sample. The chain is built from TRBV18 and TRBJ1-1; 8 bases align to TRBD1. The trim removed 3 bases at V and 3 bases at J, leaving 3 bases unmatched. Germline-derived CDR1 and CDR2 are KGHSH and LQKENI. This CDR3 contains 14 residues. The CDR3, as DNA: TGTGCCAGCTCACCCACAGGGGGTGACACTGAAGCTTTCTTT. Residues: CASSPTGGDTEAFF.

This clone was counted once. The chain is built from TRBV28 and TRBJ2-7, with D possibly matching TRBD2 (5 bases). The germline V and J ends were trimmed by 3 bases and 4 bases, with 16 bases remaining between them. The CDR3 totals 15 residues. The V gene's germline CDR1 is MDHEN and CDR2 SYDVKM. The chain's CDR3 is CASSLPEGGIYEQYF. CDR3 DNA: TGTGCCAGCAGTTTGCCGGAAGGAGGCATTTACGAGCAGTACTTC.

The chain has TRBV9 and TRBJ1-3; possible D gene TRBD1, 5 bases. The germline gives CDR1 SGDLS, CDR2 YYNGEE. The germline V and J ends were trimmed by 3 bases and 3 bases, with 16 bases remaining between them. This CDR3 comprises 16 residues. This CDR3 is CASSAGVPQDGNTIYF. The CDR3 DNA reads as TGTGCCAGCAGCGCGGGGGTCCCCCAGGATGGAAACACCATATATTTT.

J is TRBJ2-3 and V is TRBV19; 11 bases are shared with TRBD2. The CDR3 is 16 amino acids. V was pared by 4 bases and J by 5 bases, with 8 bases of the junction left unmatched. From germline, CDR1 is LNHDA and CDR2 SQIVND (reference sequence). The DNA for the CDR3 is TGTGCCAGTAGTACCGGTAGCGGGGGGGTGGGAGATACGCAGTATTTT. It codes for CASSTGSGGVGDTQYF. Using reference TRBV19 and TRBJ2-3 for the parts outside the CDR3, the full variable domain is DGGITQSPKYLFRKEGQNVTLSCEQNLNHDAMYWYRQDPGQGLRLIYYSQIVNDFQKGDIAEGYSVSREKKESFPLTVTSAQKNPTAFYLCASSTGSGGVGDTQYFGPGTRLTVL.